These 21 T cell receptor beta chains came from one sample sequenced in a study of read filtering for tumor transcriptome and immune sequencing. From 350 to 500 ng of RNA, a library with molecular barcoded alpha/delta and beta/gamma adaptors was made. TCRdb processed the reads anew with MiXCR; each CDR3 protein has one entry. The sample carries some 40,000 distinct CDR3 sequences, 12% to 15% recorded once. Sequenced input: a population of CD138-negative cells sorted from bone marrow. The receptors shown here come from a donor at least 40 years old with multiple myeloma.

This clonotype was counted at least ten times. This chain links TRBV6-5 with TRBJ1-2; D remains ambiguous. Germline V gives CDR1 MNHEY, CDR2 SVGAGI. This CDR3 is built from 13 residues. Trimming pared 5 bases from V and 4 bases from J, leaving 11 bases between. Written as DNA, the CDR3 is TGTGCCAGCAGTCCCGGACGGAGCTATGGCTACACCTTC. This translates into CASSPGRSYGYTF.

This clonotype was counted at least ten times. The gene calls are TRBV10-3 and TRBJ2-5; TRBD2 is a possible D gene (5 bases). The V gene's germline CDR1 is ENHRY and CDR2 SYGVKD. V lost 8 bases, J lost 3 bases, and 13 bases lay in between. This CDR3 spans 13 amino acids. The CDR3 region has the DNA TGTGCCATCGCGGGCAGCCAAGAAGAGACCCAGTACTTC. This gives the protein CAIAGSQEETQYF.

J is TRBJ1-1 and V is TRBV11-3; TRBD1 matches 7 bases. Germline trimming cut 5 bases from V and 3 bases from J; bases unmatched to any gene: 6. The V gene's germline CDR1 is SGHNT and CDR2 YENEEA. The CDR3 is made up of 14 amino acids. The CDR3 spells CASSPTGKDTEAFF. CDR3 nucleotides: TGTGCCAGCAGCCCGACAGGGAAGGACACTGAAGCTTTCTTT.

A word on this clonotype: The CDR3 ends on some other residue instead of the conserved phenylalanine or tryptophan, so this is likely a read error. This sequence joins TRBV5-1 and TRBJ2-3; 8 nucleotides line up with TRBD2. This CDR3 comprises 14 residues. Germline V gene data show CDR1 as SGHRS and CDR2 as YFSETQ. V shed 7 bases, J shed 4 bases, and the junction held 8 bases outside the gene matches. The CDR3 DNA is TGCGCCAGCGCGGCGGGGGGCACCCCAGATACGCAGTATCTT. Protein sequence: CASAAGGTPDTQYL.

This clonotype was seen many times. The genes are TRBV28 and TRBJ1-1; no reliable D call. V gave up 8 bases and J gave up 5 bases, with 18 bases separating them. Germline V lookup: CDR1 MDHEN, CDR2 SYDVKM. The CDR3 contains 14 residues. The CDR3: CASSPSRIRTEAFF. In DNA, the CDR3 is TGTGCCAGCTCGCCCTCCAGGATTCGGACTGAAGCTTTCTTT.

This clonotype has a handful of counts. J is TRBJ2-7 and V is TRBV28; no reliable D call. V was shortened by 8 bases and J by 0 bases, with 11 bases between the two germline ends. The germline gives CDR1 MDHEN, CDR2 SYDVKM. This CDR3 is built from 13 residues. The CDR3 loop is CASLSGSSYEQYF. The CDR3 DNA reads TGTGCCAGCCTTTCGGGTAGCTCCTACGAGCAGTACTTC.

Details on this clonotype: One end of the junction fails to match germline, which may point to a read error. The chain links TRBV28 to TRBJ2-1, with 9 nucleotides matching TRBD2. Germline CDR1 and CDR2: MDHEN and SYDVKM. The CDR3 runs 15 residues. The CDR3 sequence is CASSLSHGPAGGGFF. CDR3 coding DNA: TGTGCCAGCAGTTTATCCCACGGACCAGCGGGGGGAGGGTTCTTT. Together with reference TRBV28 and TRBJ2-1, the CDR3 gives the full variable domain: DVKVTQSSRYLVKRTGEKVFLECVQDMDHENMFWYRQDPGLGLRLIYFSYDVKMKEKGDIPEGYSVSREKKERFSLILESASTNQTSMYLCASSLSHGPAGGGFFGPGTRLTVL.

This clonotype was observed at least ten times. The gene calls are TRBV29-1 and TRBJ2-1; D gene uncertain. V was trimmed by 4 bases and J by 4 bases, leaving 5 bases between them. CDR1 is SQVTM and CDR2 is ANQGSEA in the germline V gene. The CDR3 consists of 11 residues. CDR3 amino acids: CSVGRYNEQFF. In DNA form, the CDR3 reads TGCAGCGTTGGACGGTACAATGAGCAGTTCTTC.

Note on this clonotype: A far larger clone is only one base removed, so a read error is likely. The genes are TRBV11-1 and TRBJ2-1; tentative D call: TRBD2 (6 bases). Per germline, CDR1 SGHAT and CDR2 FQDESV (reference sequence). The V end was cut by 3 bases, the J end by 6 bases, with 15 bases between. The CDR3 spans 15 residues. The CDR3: CASSFSGAQSNEQFF. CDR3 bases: TGTGCCAGCAGCTTCTCGGGAGCCCAGAGCAATGAGCAGTTCTTC. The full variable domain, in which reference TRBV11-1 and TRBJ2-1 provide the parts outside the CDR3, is EAEVAQSPRYKITEKSQAVAFWCDPISGHATLYWYRQILGQGPELLVQFQDESVVDDSQLPKDRFSAERLKGVDSTLKIQPAELGDSAMYLCASSFSGAQSNEQFFGPGTRLTVL.

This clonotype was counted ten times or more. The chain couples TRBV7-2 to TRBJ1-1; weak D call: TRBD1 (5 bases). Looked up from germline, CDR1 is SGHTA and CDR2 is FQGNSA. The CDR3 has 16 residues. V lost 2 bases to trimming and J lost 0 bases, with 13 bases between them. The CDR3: CASSLPFDSLNTEAFF. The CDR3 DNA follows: TGTGCCAGCAGCTTACCCTTCGACAGCTTGAACACTGAAGCTTTCTTT.

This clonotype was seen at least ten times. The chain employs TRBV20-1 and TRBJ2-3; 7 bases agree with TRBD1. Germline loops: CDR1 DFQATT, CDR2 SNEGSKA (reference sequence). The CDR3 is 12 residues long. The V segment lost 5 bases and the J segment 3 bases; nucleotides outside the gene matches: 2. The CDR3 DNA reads TGCAGTGCTGCACAGGGGACAGATACGCAGTATTTT. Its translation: CSAAQGTDTQYF.

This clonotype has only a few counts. CDR3 sequence reads: CASRHPGQDGEKLFF. The DNA for the CDR3 is TGTGCCAGTAGGCATCCGGGACAGGACGGTGAAAAACTGTTTTTT. The V call is TRBV19, the J call TRBJ1-4; 8 positions match TRBD1. The germline V gene has CDR1 LNHDA and CDR2 SQIVND (reference sequence). The CDR3 consists of 15 residues. V shed 6 bases and J 7 bases; nucleotides not matched to a gene: 10.

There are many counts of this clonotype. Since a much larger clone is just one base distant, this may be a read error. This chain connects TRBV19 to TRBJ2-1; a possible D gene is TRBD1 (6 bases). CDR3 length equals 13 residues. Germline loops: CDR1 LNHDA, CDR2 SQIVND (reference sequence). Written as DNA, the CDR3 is TGTGCCAGTAGTAGGACAGACTACAATGGGCAGTTCTTC. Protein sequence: CASSRTDYNGQFF.

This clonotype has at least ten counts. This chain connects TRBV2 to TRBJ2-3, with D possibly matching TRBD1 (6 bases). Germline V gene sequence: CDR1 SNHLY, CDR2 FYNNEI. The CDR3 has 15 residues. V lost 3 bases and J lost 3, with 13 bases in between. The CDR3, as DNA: TGTGCCAGCAGTGATGGGGCAGGGGTGACAGATACGCAGTATTTT. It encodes CASSDGAGVTDTQYF.

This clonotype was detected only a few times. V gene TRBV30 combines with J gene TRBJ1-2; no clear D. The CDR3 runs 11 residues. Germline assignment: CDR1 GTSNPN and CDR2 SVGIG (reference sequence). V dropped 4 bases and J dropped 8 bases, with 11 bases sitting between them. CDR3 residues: CAWNQEEGYTF. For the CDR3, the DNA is TGTGCCTGGAATCAGGAGGAGGGCTACACCTTC. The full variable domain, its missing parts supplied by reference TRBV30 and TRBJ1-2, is SQTIHQWPATLVQPVGSPLSLECTVEGTSNPNLYWYRQAAGRGLQLLFYSVGIGQISSEVPQNLSASRPQDRQFILSSKKLLLSDSGFYLCAWNQEEGYTFGSGTRLTVV.

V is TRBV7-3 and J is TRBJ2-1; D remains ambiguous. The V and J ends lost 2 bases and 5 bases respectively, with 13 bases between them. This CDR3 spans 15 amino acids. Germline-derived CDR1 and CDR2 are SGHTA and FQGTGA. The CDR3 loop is CASSLYPMGDNEQFF. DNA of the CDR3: TGTGCCAGCAGCTTATACCCAATGGGCGACAATGAGCAGTTCTTC. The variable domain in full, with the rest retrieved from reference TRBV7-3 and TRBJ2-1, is GAGVSQTPSNKVTEKGKYVELRCDPISGHTALYWYRQSLGQGPEFLIYFQGTGAADDSGLPNDRFFAVRPEGSVSTLKIQRTERGDSAVYLCASSLYPMGDNEQFFGPGTRLTVL.

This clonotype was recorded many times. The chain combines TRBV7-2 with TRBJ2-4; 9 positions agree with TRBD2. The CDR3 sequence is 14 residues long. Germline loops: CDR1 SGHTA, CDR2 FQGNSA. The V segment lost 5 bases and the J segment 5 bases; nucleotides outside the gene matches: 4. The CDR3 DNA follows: TGTGCCAGCAGCAAGACTAGCGGCCAAAACATTCAGTACTTC. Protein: CASSKTSGQNIQYF.

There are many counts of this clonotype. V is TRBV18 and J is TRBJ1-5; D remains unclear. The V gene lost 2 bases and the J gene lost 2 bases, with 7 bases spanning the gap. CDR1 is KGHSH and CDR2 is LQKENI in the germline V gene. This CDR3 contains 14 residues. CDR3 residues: CASSPGMGNQPQHF. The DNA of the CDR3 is TGTGCCAGCTCACCAGGGATGGGCAATCAGCCCCAGCATTTT.

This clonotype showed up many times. The CDR3 sequence: CASSFFAGEVTQYF. The CDR3 bases are TGTGCCAGCAGCTTTTTCGCAGGGGAGGTGACCCAGTACTTC. The chain combines TRBV7-9 with TRBJ2-5; TRBD1 or TRBD2 may be the D gene (6 bases each). The V gene's germline CDR1 is SEHNR and CDR2 FQNEAQ (reference sequence). Deletions cut 3 bases from V and 7 bases from J, with 15 bases between. The CDR3 covers 14 residues.

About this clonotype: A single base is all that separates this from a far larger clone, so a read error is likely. CDR3 sequence (DNA): TGTGCCAGCAGCTTAGGAGTCGGGAACACTGAAGCTTTATTT. This sequence encodes CASSLGVGNTEALF. V and J are TRBV7-6 and TRBJ1-1; D gene uncertain. Germline V lookup: CDR1 SGHVS, CDR2 FNYEAQ. This CDR3 has 14 residues.

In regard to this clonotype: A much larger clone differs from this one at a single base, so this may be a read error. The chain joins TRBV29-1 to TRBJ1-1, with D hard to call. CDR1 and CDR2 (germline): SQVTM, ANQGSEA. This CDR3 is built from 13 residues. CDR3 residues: CSVGRAASTVAFF. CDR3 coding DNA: TGCAGCGTTGGCCGGGCCGCGAGCACTGTAGCTTTCTTT.